This T cell receptor beta chain comes out of a study of blood T cell repertoires in COVID-19. Germline CDR1 and CDR2: MGHRA and YSYEKL. V lost 5 bases to trimming and J lost 4 bases; unmatched junction nucleotides: 6. This CDR3 is 15 amino acids long. Assay: immunoSEQ multiplex PCR; the TCRdb copy retains only in-frame clones and omits some. The repertoire holds 250,000 or so clones, with 65% to 85% as singletons. The V gene is TRBV4-1, the J gene TRBJ1-3; 9 bases are shared with TRBD1. This TCR was sampled from a man over 45 who had recovered from COVID-19. Sequenced input: PBMCs or T cells enriched from blood (not recorded which). This chain's CDR3 is CASSWDREGGNTIYF. CDR3 in DNA: TGCGCCAGCAGCTGGGACAGGGAGGGGGGAAACACCATATATTTT.